This T cell receptor beta chain appears in the sequencing data of a study of neurological immune-mediated disorders (dated by TCRdb to between 2018 and 2021). About the study as a whole: Peripheral blood TCR-beta repertoires from HTLV-I-associated myelopathy (HAM/TSP) patients, multiple sclerosis patients and healthy controls were compared by UMI-based sequencing. The 100 to 110 TCR-beta libraries covered PBMC samples along with longitudinal samples, technical triplicates, and paired sorted CD4+ and CD8+ T-cell subsets. The cohort comprised 65 to 75 subjects: roughly 15 HAM/TSP patients, 34 multiple sclerosis patients and around 20 healthy controls. Here is what the overall study found, with its caveats: TCR clonal expansion was highest in HAM/TSP patients and lowest in MS patients, with MS patients falling below even healthy controls. No identical CDR3 amino acid sequences were shared among expanded clones across subjects, suggesting private TCR-beta repertoires in all groups.

This clonotype was counted many times. Its cognate antigen has yet to be identified. Per-base quality was not reported, and no clone a single base away is much larger than it. Blood bank volunteers in Maryland, USA served as the healthy controls. Unsorted PBMC libraries were generated from 2 million PBMCs stored in RNAlater at -80 °C until RNA extraction. PBMCs were separated from peripheral blood using Ficoll-Hypaque density gradient centrifugation and then cryopreserved in liquid nitrogen. cDNA was synthesized by template-switch 5'RACE using a primer carrying a 10-nucleotide random unique molecular identifier by which each TCR transcript was tagged. Every sequencing run covered 15-18 subjects and yielded more than 170 million TCR-beta sequences. Total RNA was extracted with the RNeasy kit. The KAPA Real-time Library Amplification kit was used to amplify TCR-beta VDJ regions with primers for the TCR constant region and the 5'RACE anchor. A first PCR added sample indexes and Illumina adaptors, after which a second PCR increased the library yield. The roughly 650 bp TCR product was size-selected on a 2% E-gel SizeSelection system after Ampure bead purification. Library quality was checked on a Bioanalyzer, concentration was measured with Qubit, and libraries were quantified with the Kapa Library Quantification kit before pooling. Paired-end 2 x 150 bp sequencing of the libraries was performed on an Illumina HiSeq 2500. To increase sequence diversity, about 25-31% phiX was spiked into each library pool. As for how the authors treated the data: Quality-filtered reads were processed with the UMI-based MiGEC pipeline, and over 75% of raw TCR sequences were removed by the MiGEC pipeline during error correction. IMGT germline references were used for aligning VDJ genes, and each clonotype was defined as a unique CDR3 amino acid sequence together with its V-J genes. Clonal expansion, Shannon diversity and CDR3 relatedness were evaluated with VDJtools (CalcPairwiseDistances, ClusterSamples), while phylogenetic trees were built in CLCbio workbench. Using coefficient-of-variation modelling across technical triplicates, the study counted a clone as expanded if it had at least 8 unique UMIs. TCRdb ran its own pipeline on the public reads, namely fastp trimming at Q25 and MiXCR clone calling, and kept in-frame beta chains. Entries are consolidated by CDR3 protein sequence, retaining the most common genes and DNA. TCRdb, not the authors, supplied the V and J calls. For this sample there are 50,000 or so distinct CDR3 sequences; about 15% appear just once. The ten most abundant clones make up 4% to 5.5% of the sample.

Inclusive of the bounding cysteine and phenylalanine, the CDR3 is 14 residues long. The entry retains the CDR3 DNA only, 42 bases that are in frame from base 1. V drops 3 bases and J drops 0 bases, leaving 8 bases in between. The material sequenced was PBMCs. This receptor chain uses TRBV12-3 or TRBV12-4 and TRBJ1-2, with a weak D call of TRBD1 (5 bases match). The sequence came from a man between 60 and 75 years old in good health. The sequenced DNA: TGTGCCAGCAGTTTGGCAGGGACTAACTATGGCTACACCTTC. Its translation is CASSLAGTNYGYTF.